The clone carrying this TCR beta chain was seen ten or more times. What it recognizes is unknown. The V gene lost 6 bases and the J gene lost 4 bases, with 10 bases spanning the gap. The CDR3 is 13 amino acids. This sample stems from a study of identical twins. Findings of the study overall: Zero-insertion analyses might be partly confounded by invariant T cells like MAIT and iNKT.

MiXCR, run by TCRdb on the 5' RACE reads, gives a single entry per CDR3 protein. The data hold around 200,000 distinct CDR3 sequences, with over 8% observed a single time. Material for sequencing was memory (CD45RO+) T cells sorted from blood. The chain has TRBV12-3 or TRBV12-4 and TRBJ1-5; D is undetermined. The sequence came from a woman younger than 35 in good health. The CDR3 sequence: CASSLDTNQPQHF. The CDR3 coding sequence is TGTGCCAGCAGCCTAGACACAAATCAGCCCCAGCATTTT.